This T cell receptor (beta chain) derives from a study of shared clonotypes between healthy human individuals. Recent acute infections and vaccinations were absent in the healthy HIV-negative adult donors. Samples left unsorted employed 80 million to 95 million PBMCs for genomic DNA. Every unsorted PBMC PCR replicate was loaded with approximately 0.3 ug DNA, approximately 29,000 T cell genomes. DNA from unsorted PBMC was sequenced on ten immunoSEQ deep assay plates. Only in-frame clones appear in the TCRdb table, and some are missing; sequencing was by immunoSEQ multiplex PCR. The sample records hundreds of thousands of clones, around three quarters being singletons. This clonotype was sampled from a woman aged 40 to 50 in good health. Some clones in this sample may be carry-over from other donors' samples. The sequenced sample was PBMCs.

This CDR3 is CASSFGQGRTGELFF. CDR3 bases: TGTGCCAGCAGCTTCGGACAGGGGAGGACCGGGGAGCTGTTTTTT. The gene calls are TRBV11-2 and TRBJ2-2, with 9 nucleotides matching TRBD1. In germline, CDR1 is SGHAT, CDR2 FQNNGV. J was trimmed by 5 bases and V by 3 bases; bases with no gene match: 4. The CDR3 totals 15 residues.